This T cell receptor (beta chain) was identified during a study of T cell changes during pregnancy in multiple sclerosis. Data came from immunoSEQ multiplex PCR; TCRdb stores just in-frame clones and leaves some out. The table has about 69,000 clones, roughly nine tenths seen once; the top ten hold about 0.27%. With 4 bases clipped from V and 1 base from J, the junction kept 2 bases outside the gene matches. Germline V gene data show CDR1 as SEHNR and CDR2 as FQNEAQ (reference sequence). The CDR3 runs to 14 residues. The chain couples TRBV7-9 to TRBJ1-1, with TRBD1 matching 8 bases. The source of this sequence is a female donor in good health, enrolled as a control in a pregnancy study. This specimen was CD4+ T cells from peripheral blood mononuclear cells, taken in the third trimester of pregnancy. Here the CDR3 reads CASSSGTGNTEAFF. CDR3 sequence (DNA): TGTGCCAGCAGCTCAGGGACAGGGAACACTGAAGCTTTCTTT.